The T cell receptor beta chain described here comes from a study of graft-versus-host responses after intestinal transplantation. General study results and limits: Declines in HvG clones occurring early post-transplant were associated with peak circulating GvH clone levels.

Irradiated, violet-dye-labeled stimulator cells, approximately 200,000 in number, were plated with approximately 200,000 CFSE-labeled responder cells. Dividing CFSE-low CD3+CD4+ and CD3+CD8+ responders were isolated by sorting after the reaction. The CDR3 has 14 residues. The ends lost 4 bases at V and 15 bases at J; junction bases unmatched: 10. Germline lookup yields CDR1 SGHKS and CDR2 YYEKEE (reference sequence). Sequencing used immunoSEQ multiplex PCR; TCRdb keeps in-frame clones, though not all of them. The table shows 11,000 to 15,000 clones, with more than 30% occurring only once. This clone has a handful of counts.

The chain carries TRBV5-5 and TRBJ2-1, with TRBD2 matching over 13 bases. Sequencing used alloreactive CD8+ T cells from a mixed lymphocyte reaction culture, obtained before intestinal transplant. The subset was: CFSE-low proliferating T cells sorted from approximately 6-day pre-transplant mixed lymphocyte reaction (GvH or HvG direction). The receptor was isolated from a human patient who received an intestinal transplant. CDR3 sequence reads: CASSLRTSGSSPFF. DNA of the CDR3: TGTGCCAGCAGCCTCCGGACTAGCGGGAGTTCGCCGTTCTTC.